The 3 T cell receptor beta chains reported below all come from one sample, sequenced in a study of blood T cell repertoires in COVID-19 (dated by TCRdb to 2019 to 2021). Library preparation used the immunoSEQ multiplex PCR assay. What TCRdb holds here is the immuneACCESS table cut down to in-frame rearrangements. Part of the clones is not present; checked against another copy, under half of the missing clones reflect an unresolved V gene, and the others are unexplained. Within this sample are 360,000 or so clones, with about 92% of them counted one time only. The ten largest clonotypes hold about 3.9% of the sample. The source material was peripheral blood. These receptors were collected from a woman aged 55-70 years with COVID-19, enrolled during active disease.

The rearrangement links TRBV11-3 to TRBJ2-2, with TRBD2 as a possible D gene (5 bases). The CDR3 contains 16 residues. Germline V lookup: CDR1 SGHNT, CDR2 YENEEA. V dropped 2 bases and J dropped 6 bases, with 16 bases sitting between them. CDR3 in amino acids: CASSLLGGGRPGELFF. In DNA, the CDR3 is TGTGCCAGCAGCTTACTGGGTGGAGGAAGACCCGGGGAGCTGTTTTTT.

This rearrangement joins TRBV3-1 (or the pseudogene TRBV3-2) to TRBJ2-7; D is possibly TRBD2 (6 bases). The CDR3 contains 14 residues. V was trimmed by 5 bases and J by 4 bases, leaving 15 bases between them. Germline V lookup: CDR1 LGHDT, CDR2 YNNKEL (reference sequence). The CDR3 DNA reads TGTGCCAGCAGCTACGCCGGGACTCGTTACGAGCAGTACTTC. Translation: CASSYAGTRYEQYF.

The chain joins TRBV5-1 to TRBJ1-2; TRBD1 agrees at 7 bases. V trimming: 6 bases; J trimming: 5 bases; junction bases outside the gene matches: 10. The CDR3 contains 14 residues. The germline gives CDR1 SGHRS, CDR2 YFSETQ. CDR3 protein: CASTPGQASYGYTF. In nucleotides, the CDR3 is TGCGCCAGCACCCCCGGACAGGCCTCTTATGGCTACACCTTC.